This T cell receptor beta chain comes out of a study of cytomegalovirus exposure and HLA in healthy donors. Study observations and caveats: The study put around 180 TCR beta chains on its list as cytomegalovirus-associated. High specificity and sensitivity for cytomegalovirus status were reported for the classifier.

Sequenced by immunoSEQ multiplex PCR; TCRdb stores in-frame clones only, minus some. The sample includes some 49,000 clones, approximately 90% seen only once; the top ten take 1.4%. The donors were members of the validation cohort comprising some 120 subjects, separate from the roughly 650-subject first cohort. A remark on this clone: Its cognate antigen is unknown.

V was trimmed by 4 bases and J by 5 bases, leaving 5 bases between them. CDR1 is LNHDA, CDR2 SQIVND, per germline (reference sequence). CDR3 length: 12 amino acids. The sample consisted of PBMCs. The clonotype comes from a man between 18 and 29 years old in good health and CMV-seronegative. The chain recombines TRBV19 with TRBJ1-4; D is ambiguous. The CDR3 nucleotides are TGTGCCAGTAGTAACCAGAATGAAAAACTGTTTTTT. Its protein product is CASSNQNEKLFF.